A single sample is the source of the 6 T cell receptor beta chains below, sequenced in a study of identical twins. TCRdb re-called the 5' RACE reads with MiXCR, one entry per CDR3 protein. The sample contains roughly 700,000 distinct CDR3 sequences, approximately 9% of which appear only once. Another study also made use of these data, one on yellow fever vaccine responses in identical twins.

The specimen sequenced was PBMCs. The receptors derive from a woman aged 18-29 years in good health.

This clonotype showed up many times. This chain uses TRBV7-9 with TRBJ2-7; 7 bases are a match to TRBD1. Germline CDR1 is SEHNR and CDR2 is FQNEAQ (reference sequence). CDR3 length: 15 amino acids. J was trimmed by 4 bases and V by 4 bases; bases with no gene match: 10. CDR3 nucleotide sequence: TGTGCCAGCAGCTCCCCGGGACAGACTCTATACGAGCAGTACTTC. Its translation: CASSSPGQTLYEQYF.

This clonotype was seen repeatedly, ten times or more. J is TRBJ1-2 and V is TRBV12-3 or TRBV12-4; D remains ambiguous. Deletions cut 2 bases from V and 6 bases from J, with 13 bases between. The CDR3 consists of 14 residues. Here the CDR3 DNA reads TGTGCCAGCAGTTTACGGCTAGAGGGAAATGGCTACACCTTC. This translates into CASSLRLEGNGYTF.

The table lists this clonotype with many counts. The chain employs TRBV5-1 and TRBJ2-5; no definite D call. There are 12 residues in the CDR3. Germline V lookup: CDR1 SGHRS, CDR2 YFSETQ. With 3 bases removed from V and 4 bases from J, the gap between germline ends came to 7 bases. The DNA for the CDR3 is TGCGCCAGCAGCTATAATGGAGAGACCCAGTACTTC. Protein product: CASSYNGETQYF.

This chain links TRBV5-1 with TRBJ2-3, with D possibly being TRBD1 (6 bases). The CDR3 runs to 15 residues. Trimming removed 6 bases from V and 0 bases from J, with 14 bases in between. Germline V lookup: CDR1 SGHRS, CDR2 YFSETQ. CDR3 DNA sequence: TGCGCCAGCACAGGGCAGGGGTCCAGCACAGATACGCAGTATTTT. This sequence encodes CASTGQGSSTDTQYF.

This clonotype turned up a few times. This rearrangement joins TRBV20-1 to TRBJ1-2, with 9 bases matching TRBD1. Germline V gene lookup returns CDR1 DFQATT and CDR2 SNEGSKA (reference sequence). V lost 3 bases to trimming and J lost 8 bases; unmatched junction nucleotides: 13. This CDR3 is built from 15 residues. The CDR3 is CSARNAEQGAGGYTF. CDR3 DNA: TGCAGTGCTAGGAATGCAGAACAGGGGGCCGGAGGCTACACCTTC.

The table lists this clonotype with many counts. V usage is TRBV12-3 or TRBV12-4 and J usage is TRBJ2-1; no reliable D call. Deletions cut 5 bases from V and 8 bases from J, with 13 bases between. The CDR3 contains 13 residues. In DNA, the CDR3 is TGTGCCAGCAGTACTGCCCCTGGGGATGAGCAGTTCTTC. Protein sequence: CASSTAPGDEQFF.